These 29 T cell receptor beta chains originate from one sample sequenced in a study of post-analysis software for immune sequencing data. These TCRs are of unknown antigen specificity. Unique molecular identifiers were carried by the TCR beta cDNA libraries. Via MiXCR, TCRdb re-called the PCR reads, giving one row per CDR3 protein. Altogether hundreds of thousands of distinct CDR3 sequences are present, just under 30% being singletons, with the ten largest covering around 0.55%. Regarding the study as a whole: TRBV segments more frequent in patients than in controls numbered a few and included TRBV5-6, TRBV5-1 and TRBV20-1.

Sequenced input: blood. These receptors were collected from a girl aged 5 to 17 with multiple sclerosis.

This clonotype was detected only a few times. The genes are TRBV24-1 and TRBJ2-1, with TRBD1 identical over 10 bases. The J segment lost 3 bases and the V segment lost 3 bases, leaving 4 bases of the junction unmatched. The CDR3 consists of 16 residues. Germline V CDR1 and CDR2: KGHDR, SFDVKD. Here the CDR3 reads CATSDPRTGGYNEQFF. The CDR3 nucleotides read TGTGCCACCAGTGATCCAAGGACAGGGGGCTACAATGAGCAGTTCTTC.

The V and J genes are TRBV5-1 and TRBJ2-1; TRBD1 agrees at 10 bases. This CDR3 comprises 15 residues. Germline CDR1 and CDR2: SGHRS and YFSETQ. After removal of 3 bases from V and 7 bases from J, the junction contained 7 bases not matched to a gene. This CDR3 reads CASSWDPGQGNEQFF. CDR3 in DNA: TGCGCCAGCAGCTGGGACCCGGGACAGGGGAATGAGCAGTTCTTC.

V gene TRBV12-3 or TRBV12-4 combines with J gene TRBJ1-1; TRBD1 matches 10 bases. The CDR3 totals 16 residues. Trimming removed 3 bases from V and 1 base from J; junction bases left unmatched: 5. CDR3 amino acids: CASSFHGTGANTEAFF. Here the CDR3 DNA reads TGTGCCAGCAGTTTTCATGGGACAGGGGCGAACACTGAAGCTTTCTTT.

This chain uses TRBV29-1 with TRBJ2-1; 12 nucleotides agree with TRBD2. Losses at the gene ends were 2 bases for V and 8 bases for J; bases not matched to a gene: 10. Germline CDR1 is SQVTM and CDR2 is ANQGSEA. The CDR3 loop spans 16 amino acids. This CDR3 is CSVESSGGAFGDEQFF. CDR3 coding DNA: TGCAGCGTTGAATCTAGCGGGGGGGCCTTTGGGGATGAGCAGTTCTTC.

This clonotype was detected only a few times. The chain links TRBV10-3 to TRBJ2-3; 12 positions agree with TRBD1. The junction had 11 bases not matched to a gene; V was cut back by 10 bases and J by 6 bases. Germline V lookup: CDR1 ENHRY, CDR2 SYGVKD. The CDR3 is 15 residues long. CDR3 region: CATGDRGQDEDTQYF. CDR3 nucleotide sequence: TGTGCCACCGGGGACAGGGGGCAGGATGAGGATACGCAGTATTTT.

The V gene is TRBV7-9, the J gene TRBJ1-3; D is unclear. CDR1 and CDR2 (germline): SEHNR, FQNEAQ (reference sequence). The length of the CDR3 is 11 residues. V was shortened by 5 bases and J by 3 bases, with 2 bases between the two germline ends. The CDR3 sequence: CASSVGNTIYF. The CDR3 DNA sequence: TGTGCCAGCAGCGTTGGAAACACCATATATTTT.

This clonotype was seen a few times. CDR3 sequence (DNA): TGTGCCATCAGCGGCAGAACAGGGCAATTGGAATACGAGCAGTACTTC. This encodes CAISGRTGQLEYEQYF. The chain recombines TRBV10-3 with TRBJ2-7, with D perhaps matching TRBD1 (6 bases). Trimming pared 6 bases from V and 4 bases from J, leaving 22 bases between. The CDR3 has 16 residues. Germline V lookup: CDR1 ENHRY, CDR2 SYGVKD.

V is TRBV15 and J is TRBJ2-3; TRBD1 or TRBD2 may be the D gene (6 bases each). V dropped 10 bases and J dropped 3 bases, with 14 bases sitting between them. The CDR3 runs 13 residues. Germline CDR1 and CDR2: LNHNV and YYDKDF (reference sequence). As DNA, the CDR3 is TGTGCCATCGGGGGCTTGCGGACAGATACGCAGTATTTT. This encodes CAIGGLRTDTQYF.

The chain has TRBV4-1 and TRBJ1-2; D not resolved. The CDR3 loop spans 14 amino acids. The germline V gene encodes CDR1 MGHRA and CDR2 YSYEKL. Trimming cost V 1 base and J 4 bases, with 10 bases left between them. CDR3 sequence (DNA): TGCGCCAGCAGCCAAGGGGCGGTACGCTATGGCTACACCTTC. It specifies CASSQGAVRYGYTF.

The V gene is TRBV20-1, the J gene TRBJ2-5; unclear D gene. V lost 6 bases and J lost 5, with 19 bases in between. This CDR3 comprises 14 residues. Germline V gives CDR1 DFQATT, CDR2 SNEGSKA (reference sequence). The CDR3 spells CSAPMTRPVETQYF. Here the CDR3 DNA reads TGCAGTGCCCCGATGACCCGCCCCGTGGAGACCCAGTACTTC.

This clonotype came up a few times. The chain recombines TRBV11-2 with TRBJ2-3; D is unclear. The CDR3 is 15 residues long. The ends were cut back, 1 base at V and 5 bases at J, with 13 bases in the middle. CDR1 SGHAT and CDR2 FQNNGV come from the germline V gene. The CDR3 DNA reads as TGTGCCAGCAGCTTAGTTGCAGGTGACATAGATACGCAGTATTTT. Its protein product is CASSLVAGDIDTQYF.

The chain combines TRBV6-6 with TRBJ2-7; 10 positions match TRBD1. This CDR3 is built from 16 residues. V was pared by 2 bases and J by 4 bases, with 8 bases of the junction left unmatched. Looked up from germline, CDR1 is MNHNY and CDR2 is SVGAGI (reference sequence). CDR3 protein: CASSYRTGTGVYEQYF. Written as DNA, the CDR3 is TGTGCCAGCAGTTACCGTACCGGGACAGGGGTATACGAGCAGTACTTC.

Of note for this clonotype: With a much larger clone just one base away, this may be a read error. V and J are TRBV10-3 and TRBJ2-5, with D perhaps TRBD1 or TRBD2 (7 bases each). Germline V gene sequence: CDR1 ENHRY, CDR2 SYGVKD. Trimming pared 0 bases from V and 11 bases from J, leaving 22 bases between. This CDR3 has 16 residues. The CDR3 bases are TGTGCCATCAGTGAGTCAACGAGCGGGACAGTCGGTGAGCAGTACTTC. Translating it yields CAISESTSGTVGEQYF.

The CDR3 region is CSASTGGKLFF. The CDR3 DNA reads TGCAGTGCTTCGACAGGCGGAAAACTGTTTTTT. The chain combines TRBV20-1 with TRBJ1-4; the D gene is possibly TRBD1 (6 bases). This CDR3 contains 11 residues. The V and J ends lost 5 bases and 10 bases respectively, with 11 bases between them. Germline CDR1 DFQATT, CDR2 SNEGSKA (reference sequence).

The rearrangement uses TRBV9 and TRBJ2-7; TRBD2 is a possible D gene (5 bases). V was clipped by 3 bases and J by 7 bases, with 32 bases between them. The CDR3 runs to 19 residues. Germline CDR1 reads SGDLS; CDR2 reads YYNGEE. CDR3 sequence: CASSGDRNLGSAPYNEQYF. CDR3 sequence (DNA): TGTGCCAGCAGCGGAGACCGAAATTTAGGGAGCGCCCCGTACAATGAGCAGTACTTC.

The CDR3 is CASSQDRFSSGKSTEQFF. The CDR3 bases are TGCGCCAGCAGCCAAGATAGGTTCAGCAGCGGGAAAAGTACTGAGCAGTTCTTC. The chain combines TRBV4-3 with TRBJ2-1; 7 positions match TRBD2. Trimming at V came to 0 bases and at J to 9 bases, leaving 17 bases not matched to a gene. This CDR3 spans 18 amino acids. From germline, CDR1 is LGHNA and CDR2 YSLEER.

The chain uses TRBV27 and TRBJ1-5; no clear D. The germline gives CDR1 MNHEY, CDR2 SMNVEV (reference sequence). V dropped 3 bases and J dropped 1 base, with 4 bases sitting between them. The CDR3 totals 13 residues. The CDR3 DNA reads TGTGCCAGCAGTTTCCGGAGCAATCAGCCCCAGCATTTT. As protein: CASSFRSNQPQHF.

Comments on this clonotype: One junction end does not reproduce the germline sequence, and a read error may be involved. The chain carries TRBV20-1 and TRBJ2-1, with 8 bases that match TRBD1. This CDR3 is built from 15 residues. Germline V lookup: CDR1 DFQATT, CDR2 SNEGSKA (reference sequence). For the CDR3, the DNA is TGCAGTGTTAGAGATTCGACAGGGGCCATCCTTGAGCAGTTCTTC. This sequence encodes CSVRDSTGAILEQFF.

This clonotype was counted many times. The rearrangement links TRBV29-1 to TRBJ2-1, with D maybe TRBD2 (6 bases). This CDR3 spans 14 amino acids. Germline lookup yields CDR1 SQVTM and CDR2 ANQGSEA. V dropped 3 bases and J dropped 0 bases, with 9 bases sitting between them. CDR3 bases: TGCAGCGTTGAGTTAGCGGACTCCTACAATGAGCAGTTCTTC. Residues: CSVELADSYNEQFF.

This clonotype was detected a few times. This chain links TRBV11-2 with TRBJ2-7; weak D call: TRBD2 (6 bases). Germline V lookup: CDR1 SGHAT, CDR2 FQNNGV. V shed 10 bases and J shed 5 bases, with 24 bases lying between them. This CDR3 spans 15 amino acids. The CDR3 DNA follows: TGTGCCATCCACAAACCGGGCCGCCCGGGGGACGAGCAGTACTTC. It is translated as CAIHKPGRPGDEQYF.

The CDR3 DNA follows: TGCAGCGGGATGACAGGCAACACTGAAGCTTTCTTT. Translation: CSGMTGNTEAFF. The J gene is TRBJ1-1, the V gene TRBV29-1; maybe TRBD1 (6 bases). CDR1 and CDR2 from the germline V gene are SQVTM and ANQGSEA. V was pared by 7 bases and J by 2 bases, with 11 bases between. This CDR3 region has 12 residues.

This chain connects TRBV12-3 or TRBV12-4 to TRBJ1-4, with D possibly TRBD1 on 5 matching bases. The CDR3 has 14 amino acids. V lost 1 base, J lost 4 bases, and 7 bases lay in between. The CDR3 nucleotides are TGTGCCAGCAGTTTAGGACAGTTTAATGAAAAACTGTTTTTT. Its protein product is CASSLGQFNEKLFF.

The J gene is TRBJ2-1, the V gene TRBV5-1, with unresolved D. V was clipped by 0 bases and J by 5 bases, with 9 bases between them. The CDR3 has 14 residues. Germline V lookup: CDR1 SGHRS, CDR2 YFSETQ. The CDR3 nucleotides are TGCGCCAGCAGCTTGGATGGCGGAAACAATGAGCAGTTCTTC. Translation gives CASSLDGGNNEQFF.

The chain uses TRBV7-2 and TRBJ1-2; D is uncertain. The CDR3 is 15 residues long. Trimming left V 1 base short and J 6 bases short, with 15 bases between. CDR1 and CDR2 (germline): SGHTA, FQGNSA. Here the CDR3 DNA reads TGTGCCAGCAGCTTAGTACCCGAACGGACCCATGGCTACACCTTC. It translates to CASSLVPERTHGYTF.

The V gene is TRBV20-1, the J gene TRBJ2-1, with 9 nucleotides matching TRBD2. Germline assignment: CDR1 DFQATT and CDR2 SNEGSKA (reference sequence). There are 15 residues in the CDR3. The J segment lost 7 bases and the V segment lost 5 bases, leaving 12 bases of the junction unmatched. The chain's CDR3 is CSAPISGSEFNEQFF. The CDR3 DNA reads as TGCAGTGCTCCTATTAGCGGGAGTGAATTTAATGAGCAGTTCTTC.

The chain has TRBV6-6 and TRBJ1-4, with no clear D. Per germline, CDR1 MNHNY and CDR2 SVGAGI (reference sequence). This CDR3 has 13 residues. With 3 bases removed from V and 4 bases from J, the gap between germline ends came to 6 bases. CDR3 residues: CASSYSGNEKLFF. Written as DNA, the CDR3 is TGTGCCAGCAGTTATAGCGGTAATGAAAAACTGTTTTTT.

The chain is built from TRBV4-3 and TRBJ2-7; no clear D. Matching the DNA end better, TRBJ2-5 makes the J call doubtful. This CDR3 is built from 16 residues. Germline assignment: CDR1 LGHNA and CDR2 YSLEER. The CDR3 loop is CASSRDVAEARETQYF. The DNA of the CDR3 is TGCGCCAGCAGCCGAGATGTTGCAGAAGCCCGAGAGACCCAGTACTTC.

The genes are TRBV12-3 or TRBV12-4 and TRBJ2-3; 13 nucleotides align to TRBD2. After removal of 5 bases from V and 13 bases from J, the junction contained 15 bases not matched to a gene. The CDR3 runs 16 residues. CDR3: CASSPGTSGTTDAEYF. Here the CDR3 DNA reads TGTGCCAGCAGTCCCGGGACTAGCGGGACCACAGATGCGGAGTATTTT.

The CDR3 nucleotides read TGCGCCAGCAGCTCGAGGACTAGCGGCCCCTACAATGAGCAGTTCTTC. Its protein is CASSSRTSGPYNEQFF. V and J are TRBV5-1 and TRBJ2-1, with 10 bases aligning to TRBD2. The germline gives CDR1 SGHRS, CDR2 YFSETQ. The CDR3 is made up of 16 amino acids. The junction had 5 bases not matched to a gene; V was cut back by 3 bases and J by 2 bases.